The 7 T cell receptor beta chains in this list originate from one sample, sequenced in a study of somatic mutations in cytotoxic T cells in rheumatoid arthritis. Some clones are missing from TCRdb's copy, which holds only in-frame ones; the method was immunoSEQ multiplex PCR. Of around 15,000 clones listed, nearly 80% are singletons. Specimen: CD8+ T cells sorted from blood. The receptor set was obtained from an adult with rheumatoid arthritis.

The count of this clone is one. This sequence joins TRBV4-1 and TRBJ2-1; D is possibly TRBD2 (6 bases). The CDR3 is 15 amino acids. From germline, CDR1 is MGHRA and CDR2 YSYEKL. Trimming cost V 1 base and J 6 bases, with 13 bases left between them. The CDR3: CASSQVPGGGNEQFF. The CDR3 DNA reads TGCGCCAGCAGCCAAGTCCCCGGGGGAGGCAATGAGCAGTTCTTC.

The rearrangement joins TRBV7-3 to TRBJ2-5, with a possible D match to TRBD1 (6 bases). The CDR3 loop spans 17 amino acids. Trimming cost V 1 base and J 3 bases, with 18 bases left between them. Looked up from germline, CDR1 is SGHTA and CDR2 is FQGTGA. The CDR3 spells CASSLRGPVGLKETQYF. CDR3 bases: TGTGCCAGCAGCTTAAGGGGGCCGGTGGGGCTAAAAGAGACCCAGTACTTC.

This chain uses TRBV11-3 with TRBJ2-1, with 11 bases lining up with TRBD2. The CDR3 totals 15 residues. With V trimmed by 6 bases and J by 9 bases, 10 bases remained unmatched. Germline assignment: CDR1 SGHNT and CDR2 YENEEA. The CDR3 protein is CASSHTSGRSGEQFF. CDR3 nucleotide sequence: TGTGCCAGCAGTCATACTAGCGGGAGATCGGGTGAGCAGTTCTTC.

V usage is TRBV30 and J usage is TRBJ2-1; 7 nucleotides agree with TRBD2. The CDR3 is 13 residues long. CDR1 and CDR2 (germline): GTSNPN, SVGIG (reference sequence). Unmatched junction bases numbered 3, after V lost 3 bases and J lost 4 bases. The CDR3 nucleotides are TGTGCCTGGAGGGCTAGCGGTTACAATGAGCAGTTCTTC. Encoded protein: CAWRASGYNEQFF. Full variable domain (outside the CDR3, taken from reference TRBV30 and TRBJ2-1): SQTIHQWPATLVQPVGSPLSLECTVEGTSNPNLYWYRQAAGRGLQLLFYSVGIGQISSEVPQNLSASRPQDRQFILSSKKLLLSDSGFYLCAWRASGYNEQFFGPGTRLTVL.

This sequence joins TRBV7-9 and TRBJ2-7, with TRBD2 as a possible D gene (5 bases). The CDR3 runs to 14 residues. The germline CDR1 and CDR2 sequences are SEHNR and FQNEAQ (reference sequence). Trimming removed 3 bases from V and 3 bases from J, with 12 bases in between. CDR3 coding DNA: TGTGCCAGCAGCTTCCCATCTACTAGCTACGAGCAGTACTTC. As protein: CASSFPSTSYEQYF.

This clone has only one observation. At one end the junction does not follow the germline gene, possibly because of a read error. The chain couples TRBV7-7 to TRBJ2-1, with 10 bases matching TRBD1. CDR1 and CDR2 from the germline V gene are SSHAT and FNYEAQ (reference sequence). The CDR3 is 15 amino acids. CDR3 sequence (DNA): TGTGCTAGCAGCCCCACCCCGGGACAGGGGAATGAGCAGTTCTTC. Its protein product is CASSPTPGQGNEQFF. The full variable domain, rest sourced from reference TRBV7-7 and TRBJ2-1, is GAGVSQSPRYKVTKRGQDVTLRCDPISSHATLYWYQQALGQGPEFLTYFNYEAQPDKSGLPSDRFSAERPEGSISTLTIQRTEQRDSAMYRCASSPTPGQGNEQFFGPGTRLTVL.

This chain uses TRBV28 with TRBJ2-7, with D perhaps TRBD1 (6 bases). With 3 bases removed from V and 5 bases from J, the gap between germline ends came to 17 bases. Per the germline V gene, CDR1 is MDHEN and CDR2 is SYDVKM. The CDR3 runs 15 residues. CDR3 nucleotide sequence: TGTGCCAGCAGTTTCAGGGGCACCCGCGTGAACGAGCAGTACTTC. It is translated as CASSFRGTRVNEQYF.